These T cell receptor beta chains were read from a single sample in a study of T-cell reconstitution after alpha-beta-depleted transplantation in children. In TCRdb, the PCR reads were re-called with MiXCR into one record per CDR3 protein. The table has hundreds of thousands of distinct CDR3 sequences, 32% seen once; the top ten hold 2% to 2.5%. Sequencing used PBMCs from the stem cell graft donor, obtained from the stem cell graft. The receptors were sampled from a human donor who donated a stem cell graft to a child with aplastic anemia. The conserved cysteine and the conserved F or W are not part of the CDR3 here.

>TRBV19|TRBJ2-1
ASSIGHSSYNEQF
>TRBV9|TRBJ2-5
ASSVGAWETQY
>TRBV12-3/TRBV12-4|TRBJ1-1
ASIKRIGTGMANTEAF
>TRBV4-3|TRBJ2-5
ASSQDWSVATQY
>TRBV5-4|TRBJ1-1
ASSLGPSQMNTEAF
>TRBV6-1|TRBJ1-5
ASSTGVFQPQH
>TRBV29-1|TRBJ2-7
SVERLRSYEQY
>TRBV28|TRBJ1-2
ASFAGGLDYGYT
>TRBV5-1|TRBJ2-2
ASSLDSGAGQRELF
>TRBV29-1|TRBJ2-1
SATGYNEQF
>TRBV7-9|TRBJ1-5
ASSLGFPGKSNQPQH
>TRBV7-9|TRBJ2-5
ASSRPAEETQY
>TRBV7-2|TRBJ2-7
ASSPSTGGDYEQY
>TRBV15|TRBJ1-1
ATSRTGGTEAF
>TRBV5-4|TRBJ1-1
ASSSGASPTEAF
>TRBV18|TRBJ2-5
ASSPAQIEETQY
>TRBV28|TRBJ1-5
ASSFGLRQGSGALFQPQH
>TRBV28|TRBJ2-1
ASTLGTTGEQF
>TRBV7-2|TRBJ2-1
ASSLLSREQF
>TRBV24-1|TRBJ1-2
ATSDRVANYGYT
>TRBV7-2|TRBJ1-1
ASRDTGVHGAF
>TRBV4-3|TRBJ2-7
ASSQDTTRAYEQY
>TRBV9|TRBJ2-7
ASSASQGTLEQY
>TRBV9|TRBJ1-3
ASSVGGINTIY
>TRBV7-9|TRBJ2-5
ASSEEETQY
>TRBV29-1|TRBJ2-1
SSFMAVSYNEQF
>TRBV27|TRBJ1-4
ASSLWSGGTPEKLF
>TRBV11-1|TRBJ2-1
ASSLGRGRILTSEGEQF
>TRBV12-3/TRBV12-4|TRBJ2-3
ASSPSSGRGYTQY
>TRBV5-1|TRBJ1-2
ASSSGQGAGGYT
>TRBV2|TRBJ1-1
ASRGYEAF
>TRBV12-3/TRBV12-4|TRBJ1-2
ASSPPGQGFNGYT
>TRBV14|TRBJ1-4
ASSQGGREKLF